This T cell receptor beta chain was observed in a study of blood T cell repertoires in COVID-19. Sequencing was performed with immunoSEQ multiplex PCR; in TCRdb, only in-frame clones are kept and a portion is missing. Of around 68,000 clones listed, over 80% were seen once; the top ten hold 5% to 8%. This CDR3 is 14 amino acids long. V gave up 2 bases and J gave up 5 bases, with 12 bases separating them. In germline, CDR1 is KGHSH, CDR2 LQKENI. The material sequenced was peripheral blood. The receptor was isolated from a woman in her 50s with acute or convalescent COVID-19. The chain uses TRBV18 and TRBJ1-1; D uncertain. CDR3 residues: CASSPSQSRTEAFF. The CDR3, as DNA: TGTGCCAGCTCACCATCTCAATCGAGGACTGAAGCTTTCTTT.